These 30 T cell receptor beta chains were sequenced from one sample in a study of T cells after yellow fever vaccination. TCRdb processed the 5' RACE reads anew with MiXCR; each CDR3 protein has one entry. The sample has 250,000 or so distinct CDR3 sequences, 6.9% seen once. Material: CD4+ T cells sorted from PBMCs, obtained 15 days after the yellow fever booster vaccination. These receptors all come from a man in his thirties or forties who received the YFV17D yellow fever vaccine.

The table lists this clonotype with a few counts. The CDR3 DNA reads as TGTGCCAGCAGCCAAGCCCCGACGGGAACCTACAATGAGCAGTTCTTC. This gives the protein CASSQAPTGTYNEQFF. The rearrangement joins TRBV3-1 to TRBJ2-1; a possible D gene is TRBD2 (5 bases). The V end was cut by 1 base, the J end by 2 bases, with 12 bases between. This CDR3 contains 16 residues. CDR1 and CDR2 from the germline V gene are LGHDT and YNNKEL (reference sequence).

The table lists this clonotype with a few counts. CDR3 amino acids: CASSPENRGGRPQHF. CDR3 DNA sequence: TGTGCCAGCAGCCCGGAAAATCGGGGCGGTCGGCCCCAGCATTTT. V and J are TRBV7-8 and TRBJ1-5; D perhaps matches TRBD1 (5 bases). The V end lost 5 bases, the J end lost 9 bases, and 20 bases lay between the germline ends. The CDR3 consists of 15 residues. Per the germline V gene, CDR1 is SGHVS and CDR2 is FQNEAQ. Combining the CDR3 with reference TRBV7-8 and TRBJ1-5 gives the whole variable domain GAGVSQSPRYKVAKRGQDVALRCDPISGHVSLFWYQQALGQGPEFLTYFQNEAQLDKSGLPSDRFFAERPEGSVSTLKIQRTQQEDSAVYLCASSPENRGGRPQHFGDGTRLSIL.

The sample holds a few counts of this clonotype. This CDR3 is CASRGQGAYEQYF. The CDR3 DNA reads as TGTGCCAGCAGAGGACAGGGGGCCTACGAGCAGTACTTC. The V call is TRBV25-1, the J call TRBJ2-7, with TRBD1 matching 10 bases. Germline loops: CDR1 MGHDK, CDR2 SYGVNS. V was clipped by 6 bases and J by 2 bases; unmatched bases: 1. This CDR3 has 13 residues.

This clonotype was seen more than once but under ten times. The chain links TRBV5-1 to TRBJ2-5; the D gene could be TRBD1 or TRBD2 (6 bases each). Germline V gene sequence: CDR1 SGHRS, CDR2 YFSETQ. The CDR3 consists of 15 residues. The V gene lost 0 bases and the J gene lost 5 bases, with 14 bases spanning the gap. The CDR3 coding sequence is TGCGCCAGCAGCTTGGGGTTCGGGGGCCGGGAGACCCAGTACTTC. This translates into CASSLGFGGRETQYF.

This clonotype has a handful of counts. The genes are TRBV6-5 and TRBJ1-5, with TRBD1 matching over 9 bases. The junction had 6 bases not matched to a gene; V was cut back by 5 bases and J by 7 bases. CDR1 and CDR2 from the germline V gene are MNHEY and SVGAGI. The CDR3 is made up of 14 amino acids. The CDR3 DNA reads TGTGCCAGCAGTCCACAGGGGGCAGGGCAGCCCCAGCATTTT. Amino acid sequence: CASSPQGAGQPQHF.

CDR3: CASSPTTSGTDTQYF. Written as DNA, the CDR3 is TGTGCCAGTAGTCCAACGACTAGTGGCACAGATACGCAGTATTTT. This chain links TRBV19 with TRBJ2-3; a possible D gene is TRBD2 (6 bases). The CDR3 is made up of 15 amino acids. Germline V gene sequence: CDR1 LNHDA, CDR2 SQIVND (reference sequence). Trimming took off 5 bases at V and 1 base at J, with 13 bases between the two ends.

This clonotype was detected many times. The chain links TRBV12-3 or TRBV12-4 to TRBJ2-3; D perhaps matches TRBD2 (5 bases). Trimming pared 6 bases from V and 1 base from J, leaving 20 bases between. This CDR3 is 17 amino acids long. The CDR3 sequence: CASSPRPSRARTDTQYF. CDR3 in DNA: TGTGCCAGCAGCCCTCGTCCTAGCCGTGCTCGCACAGATACGCAGTATTTT.

For the CDR3, the DNA is TGTGCCAGCAGTTACGGGGGTAGCGGGATATACGAGCAGTACTTC. This translates into CASSYGGSGIYEQYF. The rearrangement uses TRBV6-5 and TRBJ2-7; the match to TRBD2 covers 8 bases. The ends lost 2 bases at V and 4 bases at J; junction bases unmatched: 7. From germline, CDR1 is MNHEY and CDR2 SVGAGI. The CDR3 is 15 residues long.

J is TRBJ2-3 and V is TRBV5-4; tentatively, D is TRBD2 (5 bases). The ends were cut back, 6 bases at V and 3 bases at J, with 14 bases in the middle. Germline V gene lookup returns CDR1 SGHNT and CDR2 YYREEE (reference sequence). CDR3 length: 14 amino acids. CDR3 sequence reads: CASKKEEATDTQYF. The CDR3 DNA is TGTGCCAGCAAGAAAGAGGAGGCAACAGATACGCAGTATTTT.

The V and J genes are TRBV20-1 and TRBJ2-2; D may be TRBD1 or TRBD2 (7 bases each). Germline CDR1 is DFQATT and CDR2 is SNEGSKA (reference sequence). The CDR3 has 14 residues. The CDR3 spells CASQGGYGGGELFF. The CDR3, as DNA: TGCGCCTCCCAGGGGGGGTATGGGGGCGGGGAGCTGTTTTTT.

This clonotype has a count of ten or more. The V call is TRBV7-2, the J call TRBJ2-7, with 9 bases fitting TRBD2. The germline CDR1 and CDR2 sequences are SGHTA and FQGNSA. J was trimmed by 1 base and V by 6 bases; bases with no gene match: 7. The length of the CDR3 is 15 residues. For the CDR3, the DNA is TGTGCCAGCAGACCAGGACTAGCGAGGTCCTACGAGCAGTACTTC. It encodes CASRPGLARSYEQYF.

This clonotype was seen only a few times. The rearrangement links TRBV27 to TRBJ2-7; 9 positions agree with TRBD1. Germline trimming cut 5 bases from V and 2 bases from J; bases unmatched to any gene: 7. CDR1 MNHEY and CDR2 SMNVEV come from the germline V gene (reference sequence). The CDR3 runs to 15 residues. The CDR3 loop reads CASSHRDRVAYEQYF. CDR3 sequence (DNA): TGTGCCAGCAGTCATCGGGACAGGGTCGCCTACGAGCAGTACTTC.

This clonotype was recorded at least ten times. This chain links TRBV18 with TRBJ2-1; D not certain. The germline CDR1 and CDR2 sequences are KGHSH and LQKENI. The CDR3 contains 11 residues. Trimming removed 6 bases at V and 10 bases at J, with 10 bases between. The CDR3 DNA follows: TGTGCCAGCTCGTTACTTCAGGAGCAGTTCTTC. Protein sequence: CASSLLQEQFF. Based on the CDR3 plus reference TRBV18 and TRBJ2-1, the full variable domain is NAGVMQNPRHLVRRRGQEARLRCSPMKGHSHVYWYRQLPEEGLKFMVYLQKENIIDESGMPKERFSAEFPKEGPSILRIQQVVRGDSAAYFCASSLLQEQFFGPGTRLTVL.

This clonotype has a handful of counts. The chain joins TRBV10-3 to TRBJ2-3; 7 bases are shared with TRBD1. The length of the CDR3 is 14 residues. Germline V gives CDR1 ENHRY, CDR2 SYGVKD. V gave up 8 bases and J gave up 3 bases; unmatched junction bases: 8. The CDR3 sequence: CAIQTGLETDTQYF. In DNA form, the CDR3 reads TGTGCCATCCAGACAGGGCTGGAAACAGATACGCAGTATTTT.

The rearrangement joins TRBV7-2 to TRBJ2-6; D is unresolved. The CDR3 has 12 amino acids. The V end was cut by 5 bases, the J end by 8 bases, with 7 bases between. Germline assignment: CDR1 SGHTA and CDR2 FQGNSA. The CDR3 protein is CASSPTTNVLTF. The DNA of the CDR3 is TGTGCCAGCAGCCCCACTACCAACGTCCTGACTTTC.

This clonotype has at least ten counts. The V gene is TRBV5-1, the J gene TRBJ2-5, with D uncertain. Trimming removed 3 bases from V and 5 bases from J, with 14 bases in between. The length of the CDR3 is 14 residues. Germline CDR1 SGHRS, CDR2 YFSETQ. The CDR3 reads CASSYGPEAETQYF. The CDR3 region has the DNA TGCGCCAGCAGCTATGGGCCCGAGGCGGAGACCCAGTACTTC.

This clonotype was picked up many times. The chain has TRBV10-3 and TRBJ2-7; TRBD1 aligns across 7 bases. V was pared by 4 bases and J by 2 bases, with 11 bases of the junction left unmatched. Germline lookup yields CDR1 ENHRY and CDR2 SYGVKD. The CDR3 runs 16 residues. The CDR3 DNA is TGTGCCATCAGTGGTGCGCCCGGGACAGACCCCTACGAGCAGTACTTC. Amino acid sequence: CAISGAPGTDPYEQYF.

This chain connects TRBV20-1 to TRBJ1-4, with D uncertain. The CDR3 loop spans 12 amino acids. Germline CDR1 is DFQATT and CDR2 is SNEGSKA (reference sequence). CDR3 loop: CSGRPTNEKLFF. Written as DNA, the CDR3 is TGCAGCGGGAGGCCAACTAATGAAAAACTGTTTTTT.

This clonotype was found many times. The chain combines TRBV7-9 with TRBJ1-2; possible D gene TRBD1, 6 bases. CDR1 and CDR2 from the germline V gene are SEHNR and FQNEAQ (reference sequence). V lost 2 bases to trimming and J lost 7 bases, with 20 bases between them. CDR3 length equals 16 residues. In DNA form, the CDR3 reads TGTGCCAGCAGCTTAATCGTAGTGGGGGCTACGGGTGGCTACACCTTC. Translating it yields CASSLIVVGATGGYTF.

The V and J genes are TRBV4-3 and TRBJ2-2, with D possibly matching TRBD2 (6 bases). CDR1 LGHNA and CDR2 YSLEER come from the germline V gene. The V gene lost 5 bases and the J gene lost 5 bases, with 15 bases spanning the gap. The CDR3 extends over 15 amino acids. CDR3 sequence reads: CASSGRDSATGELFF. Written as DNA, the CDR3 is TGCGCCAGCAGCGGACGGGACTCCGCGACCGGGGAGCTGTTTTTT.

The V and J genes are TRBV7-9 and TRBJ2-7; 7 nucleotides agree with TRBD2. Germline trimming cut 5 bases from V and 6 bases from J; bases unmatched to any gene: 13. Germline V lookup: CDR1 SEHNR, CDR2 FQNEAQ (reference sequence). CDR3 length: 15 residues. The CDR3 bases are TGTGCCAGCAGCCTAGGGGAGGGACGAGTCTCCGAGCAGTACTTC. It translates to CASSLGEGRVSEQYF.

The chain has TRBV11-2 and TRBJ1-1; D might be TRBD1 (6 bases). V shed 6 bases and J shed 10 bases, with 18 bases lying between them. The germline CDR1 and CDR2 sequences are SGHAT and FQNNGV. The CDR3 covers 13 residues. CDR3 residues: CASRDRQDPPAFF. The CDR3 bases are TGTGCCAGCAGGGATCGACAGGACCCACCAGCTTTCTTT.

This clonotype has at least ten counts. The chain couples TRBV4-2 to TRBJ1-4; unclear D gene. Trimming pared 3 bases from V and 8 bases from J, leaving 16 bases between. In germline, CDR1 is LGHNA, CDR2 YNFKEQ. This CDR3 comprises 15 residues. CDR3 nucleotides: TGTGCCAGCAGCCAGCAAGCCGGAGGAGGAGAAAAACTGTTTTTT. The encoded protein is CASSQQAGGGEKLFF.

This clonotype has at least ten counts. In DNA form, the CDR3 reads TGTGCCAGCACCCCGTCCATCCAAGAGACCCAGTACTTC. Amino acid sequence: CASTPSIQETQYF. This chain connects TRBV12-3 or TRBV12-4 to TRBJ2-5; D remains ambiguous. The CDR3 runs to 13 residues. Trimming removed 7 bases from V and 1 base from J, with 10 bases in between.

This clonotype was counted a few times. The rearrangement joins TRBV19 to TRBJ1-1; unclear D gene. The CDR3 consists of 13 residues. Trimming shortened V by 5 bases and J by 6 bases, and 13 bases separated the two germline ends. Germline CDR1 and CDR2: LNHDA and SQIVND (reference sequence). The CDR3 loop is CASSPGPFSEAFF. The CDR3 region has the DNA TGTGCCAGTAGTCCCGGACCTTTTTCTGAAGCTTTCTTT.

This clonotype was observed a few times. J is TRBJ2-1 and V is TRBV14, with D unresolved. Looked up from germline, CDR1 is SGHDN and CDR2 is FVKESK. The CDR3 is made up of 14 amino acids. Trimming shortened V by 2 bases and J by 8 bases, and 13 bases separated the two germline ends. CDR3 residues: CASSQMVGFDEQFF. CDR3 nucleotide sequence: TGTGCCAGCAGCCAAATGGTGGGGTTTGATGAGCAGTTCTTC. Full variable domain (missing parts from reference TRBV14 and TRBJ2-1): EAGVTQFPSHSVIEKGQTVTLRCDPISGHDNLYWYRRVMGKEIKFLLHFVKESKQDESGMPNNRFLAERTGGTYSTLKVQPAELEDSGVYFCASSQMVGFDEQFFGPGTRLTVL.

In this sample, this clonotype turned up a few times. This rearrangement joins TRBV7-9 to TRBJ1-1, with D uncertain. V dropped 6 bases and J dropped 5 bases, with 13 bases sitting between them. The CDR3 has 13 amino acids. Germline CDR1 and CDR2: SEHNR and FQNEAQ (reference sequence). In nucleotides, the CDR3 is TGTGCCAGCAGATGGGGTGAAGATACTGAAGCTTTCTTT. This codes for CASRWGEDTEAFF.

The CDR3 coding sequence is TGCAGTGCTAGTAATCGAATGGCGCAGTATTTT. This encodes CSASNRMAQYF. The rearrangement links TRBV20-1 to TRBJ2-3; D is unclear. V was shortened by 3 bases and J by 10 bases, with 11 bases between the two germline ends. CDR1 is DFQATT, CDR2 SNEGSKA, per germline (reference sequence). CDR3 length equals 11 residues.

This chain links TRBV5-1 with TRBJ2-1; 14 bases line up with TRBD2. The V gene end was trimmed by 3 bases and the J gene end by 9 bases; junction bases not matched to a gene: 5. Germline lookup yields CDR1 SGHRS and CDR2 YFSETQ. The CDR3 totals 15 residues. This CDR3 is CASSWGLAGATEQFF. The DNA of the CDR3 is TGCGCCAGCAGCTGGGGACTAGCGGGAGCCACTGAGCAGTTCTTC.

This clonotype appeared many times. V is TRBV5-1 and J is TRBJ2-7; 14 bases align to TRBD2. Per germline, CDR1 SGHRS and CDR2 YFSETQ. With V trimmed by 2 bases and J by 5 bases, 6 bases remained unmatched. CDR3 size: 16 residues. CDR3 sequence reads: CASSLSGTSGRDEQYF. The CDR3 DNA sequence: TGCGCCAGCAGCTTATCCGGGACTAGCGGGAGAGACGAGCAGTACTTC.